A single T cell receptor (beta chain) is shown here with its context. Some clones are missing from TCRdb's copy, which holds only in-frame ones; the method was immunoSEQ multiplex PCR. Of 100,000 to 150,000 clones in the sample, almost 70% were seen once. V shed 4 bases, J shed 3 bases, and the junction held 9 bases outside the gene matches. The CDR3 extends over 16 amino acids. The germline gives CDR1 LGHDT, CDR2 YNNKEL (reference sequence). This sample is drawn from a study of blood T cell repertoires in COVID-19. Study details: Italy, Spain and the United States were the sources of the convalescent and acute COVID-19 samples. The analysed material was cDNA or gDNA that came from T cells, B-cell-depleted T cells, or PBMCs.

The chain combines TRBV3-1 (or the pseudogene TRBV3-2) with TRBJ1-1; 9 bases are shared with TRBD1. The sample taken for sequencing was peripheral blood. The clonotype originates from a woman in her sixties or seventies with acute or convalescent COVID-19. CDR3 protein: CASSLQGAKQDTEAFF. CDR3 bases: TGTGCCAGCAGCCTACAGGGGGCCAAACAGGACACTGAAGCTTTCTTT.